A selection of T cell receptor beta chains follows, all from one sample in a study of blood T cell repertoires in COVID-19. Method: immunoSEQ multiplex PCR; TCRdb's copy keeps in-frame clones and lacks some. The sample has 300,000 to 400,000 clones; about 86% are singletons. The sample consisted of peripheral blood. These receptors were collected from a young man with active or convalescent COVID-19. Each CDR3 is given with its conserved first and last residue. The D gene is left open where the match is weak. Clone size is shown for a subset of rows, as once, few, many or a class of expanded clone.

J,size,D,V,DNA,CDR3
TRBJ2-1,NA,TRBD2,TRBV18,TGTGCCAGCTCACCGGGCGCCCGGGCTAGCGGGAACAATGAGCAGTTCTTC,CASSPGARASGNNEQFF
TRBJ2-3,NA,NA,TRBV6-7,TGTGCCAGCAGTTACTCGAAGCGGATTTGTCTAGATACGCAGTATTTT,CASSYSKRICLDTQYF
TRBJ2-5,NA,NA,TRBV18,TGTGCCAGCTCACCCTCGCGGCAAGAGACCCAGTACTTC,CASSPSRQETQYF
TRBJ2-7,NA,TRBD1,TRBV5-1,TGCGCCAGCAGGTTTGAGGGACAGGAAGAGCAGTACTTC,CASRFEGQEEQYF
TRBJ2-7,once,TRBD2,TRBV5-1,TGCGCCAGCAGCTTGGTCCTCGCGGGGGGGAACAGCGAGCAGTACTTC,CASSLVLAGGNSEQYF
TRBJ1-6,NA,NA,TRBV10-3,TGTGCCATCAAAGGGACTGAAAATTCACCCCTCCACTTT,CAIKGTENSPLHF
TRBJ1-2,NA,TRBD1,TRBV5-4,TGTGCCAGCAGCTTGCGGCTGGACAGGGGGCTTGGCTACACCTTC,CASSLRLDRGLGYTF
TRBJ2-7,few,TRBD2,TRBV12-3/TRBV12-4,TGTGCCAGCAGCACTGGACTAGCTTGGGAGCAGTACTTC,CASSTGLAWEQYF
TRBJ1-2,few,NA,TRBV9,TGTGCCAGCAGAGCCGTTGACTCGTATGGCTACACCTTC,CASRAVDSYGYTF
TRBJ1-1,NA,NA,TRBV29-1,TGCAGCGTTGAATCCCCGACGACGCGGGCCCCTGAAGCTTTCTTT,CSVESPTTRAPEAFF
TRBJ2-1,NA,NA,TRBV18,TGTGCCAGCTCACCGGCGGCAAACCCGAGGAATGAGCAGTTCTTC,CASSPAANPRNEQFF
TRBJ2-7,NA,NA,TRBV5-4,TGTGCCAGCAGCCTGGTAGGCAGATGGGAGTCCGAGCAGTACTTC,CASSLVGRWESEQYF
TRBJ2-3,NA,TRBD2,TRBV9,TGTGCCAGCAGCGGATGGACTAGCGGGAGCACAGATACGCAGTATTTT,CASSGWTSGSTDTQYF
TRBJ2-5,NA,NA,TRBV27,TGTGCCAGCAGCATCCTCGGGAGTCGAGGCGGCCAAGAGACCCAGTACTTC,CASSILGSRGGQETQYF
TRBJ1-2,NA,TRBD1,TRBV4-2,TGTGCCAGCAGCCAAGATGATGGGACAGGGGATGGCTACACCTTC,CASSQDDGTGDGYTF
TRBJ1-1,NA,NA,TRBV19,TGTGCCAGTACCTCCATTGACAGGCCTGCGAACACTGAAGCTTTCTTT,CASTSIDRPANTEAFF
TRBJ2-7,NA,TRBD1,TRBV5-1,TGCGCCAGCAGACGAAACAGGGGCGCACCCCACGAGCAGTACTTC,CASRRNRGAPHEQYF
TRBJ1-2,NA,TRBD1,TRBV11-3,TGTGCCAGCAGCTTAGGACAGGGCTATGGCTACACCTTC,CASSLGQGYGYTF
TRBJ1-1,NA,NA,TRBV7-3,TGTGCCAGCAGCTTGGGTAGGGGGAACACTGAAGCTTTCTTT,CASSLGRGNTEAFF
TRBJ2-7,NA,NA,TRBV18,TGTGCCAGCTCACCACCGGCAGGGTCCCACGAGCAGTACTTC,CASSPPAGSHEQYF
TRBJ2-1,NA,TRBD2,TRBV5-1,TGCGCCAGCAGAGCCCCCTCTAGCGGAATTTACAATGAGCAGTTCTTC,CASRAPSSGIYNEQFF
TRBJ2-2,NA,TRBD2,TRBV9,TGTGCCAGCAGCTTCCTCGCGGGGGGGCCGGGGAACACCGGGGAGCTGTTTTTT,CASSFLAGGPGNTGELFF
TRBJ1-1,NA,NA,TRBV28,TGTGCCAGCAGTCCGGGATTAGGGATGAACACTGAAGCTTTCTTT,CASSPGLGMNTEAFF
TRBJ1-6,NA,TRBD1,TRBV18,TGTGCCAGCTCAAGAGACAGGGGGAATTCACCCCTCCACTTT,CASSRDRGNSPLHF
TRBJ1-2,NA,TRBD1,TRBV27,TGTGCCAGCAGTTCTTCCGGGACAGGGGGCGTCGGCTACACCTTC,CASSSSGTGGVGYTF
TRBJ1-5,NA,NA,TRBV2,TGTGCCAGCAGTACAGGGATAACGCCCCAGCATTTT,CASSTGITPQHF
TRBJ2-2,NA,TRBD1,TRBV18,TGTGCCAGCTCACCGGTCCGGACAGGGGGTTCCAACACCGGGGAGCTGTTTTTT,CASSPVRTGGSNTGELFF
TRBJ1-6,NA,NA,TRBV6-6,TGTGCCAGCAGTTACCCCGGGACAAAAGAGTCACCCCTCCACTTT,CASSYPGTKESPLHF
TRBJ1-4,once,NA,TRBV10-3,TGTGCCATCAGGAAAGACTTGAGGAATGAAAAACTGTTTTTT,CAIRKDLRNEKLFF
TRBJ2-7,NA,NA,TRBV5-6,TGTGCCAGCAGCTTGGTAGCCTACGAGCAGTACTTC,CASSLVAYEQYF
TRBJ2-5,NA,NA,TRBV5-1,TGCGCCAGCAGCTTAGCGGGTCACCAAGAGACCCAGTACTTC,CASSLAGHQETQYF
TRBJ2-6,NA,NA,TRBV7-3,TGTGCCAGCAGCCCAAAATCGGGCTCTGGGGCCAACGTCCTGACTTTC,CASSPKSGSGANVLTF
TRBJ2-1,NA,TRBD2,TRBV24-1,TGTGCCACCAGTGATCCAGGGACTAGCGGGGGGGTGAATGAGCAGTTCTTC,CATSDPGTSGGVNEQFF
TRBJ2-1,NA,NA,TRBV7-3,TGTGCCAGCAGCTTAAGTGGCAGGGGTAATGAGCAGTTCTTC,CASSLSGRGNEQFF
TRBJ1-5,NA,NA,TRBV6-5,TGTGCCAGCAGTTACTCAGGGGGTGATCAGCCCCAGCATTTT,CASSYSGGDQPQHF
TRBJ2-1,NA,TRBD2,TRBV5-4,TGTGCCAGCAGCGGGACTAGCGGAAGATACAATGAGCAGTTCTTC,CASSGTSGRYNEQFF
TRBJ2-1,NA,TRBD2,TRBV28,TGTGCCAGCAGCCGCCGGGCTAGCGGTCCTCACAATGAGCAGTTCTTC,CASSRRASGPHNEQFF